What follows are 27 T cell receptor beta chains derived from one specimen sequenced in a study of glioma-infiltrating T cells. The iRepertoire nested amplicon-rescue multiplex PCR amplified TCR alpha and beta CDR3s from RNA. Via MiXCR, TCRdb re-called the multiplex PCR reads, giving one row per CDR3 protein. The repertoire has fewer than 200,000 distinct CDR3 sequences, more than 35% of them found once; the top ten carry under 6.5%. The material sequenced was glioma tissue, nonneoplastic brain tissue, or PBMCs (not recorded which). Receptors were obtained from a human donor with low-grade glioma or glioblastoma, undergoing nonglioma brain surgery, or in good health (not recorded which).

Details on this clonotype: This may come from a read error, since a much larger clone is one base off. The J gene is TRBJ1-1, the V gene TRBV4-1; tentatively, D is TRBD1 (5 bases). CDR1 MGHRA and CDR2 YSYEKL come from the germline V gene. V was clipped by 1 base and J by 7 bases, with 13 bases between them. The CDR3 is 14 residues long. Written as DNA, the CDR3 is TGCGCCAGCAGCCAAGGGCAGGGATGGATTGAAGCTTTCTTT. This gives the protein CASSQGQGWIEAFF.

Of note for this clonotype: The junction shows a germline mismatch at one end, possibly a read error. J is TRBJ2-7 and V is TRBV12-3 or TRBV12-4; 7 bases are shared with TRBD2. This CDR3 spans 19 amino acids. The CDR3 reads CASSLSGLGFRRERDEKFF. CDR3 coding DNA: TGTGCCAGCAGTTTAAGTGGATTGGGGTTCCGGCGGGAGAGAGATGAGAAGTTCTTC.

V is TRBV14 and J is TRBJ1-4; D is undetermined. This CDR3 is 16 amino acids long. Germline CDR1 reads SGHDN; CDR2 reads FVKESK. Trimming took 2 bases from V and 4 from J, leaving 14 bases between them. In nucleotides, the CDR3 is TGTGCCAGCAGCCAAATGTCAGGTTCTGGTAATGAAAAACTGTTTTTT. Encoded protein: CASSQMSGSGNEKLFF.

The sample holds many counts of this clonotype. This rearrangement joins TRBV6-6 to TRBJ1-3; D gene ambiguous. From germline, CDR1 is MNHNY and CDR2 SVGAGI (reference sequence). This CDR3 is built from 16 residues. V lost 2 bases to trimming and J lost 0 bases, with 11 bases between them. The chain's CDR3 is CASSYSRPSSGNTIYF. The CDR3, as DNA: TGTGCCAGCAGTTACAGCAGACCTAGCTCTGGAAACACCATATATTTT.

The CDR3 sequence is CACNRGILTVARNTIYF. In DNA form, the CDR3 reads TGTGCCTGCAATAGAGGGATTCTTACCGTTGCTCGAAACACCATATATTTT. The chain couples TRBV2 to TRBJ1-3, with D unresolved. The germline V gene has CDR1 SNHLY and CDR2 FYNNEI. The CDR3 is 17 amino acids. Trimming left V 11 bases short and J 5 bases short, with 28 bases between. Complete variable domain (other parts from reference TRBV2 and TRBJ1-3): EPEVTQTPSHQVTQMGQEVILRCVPISNHLYFYWYRQILGQKVEFLVSFYNNEISEKSEIFDDQFSVERPDGSNFTLKIRSTKLEDSAMYFCACNRGILTVARNTIYFGEGSWLTVV.

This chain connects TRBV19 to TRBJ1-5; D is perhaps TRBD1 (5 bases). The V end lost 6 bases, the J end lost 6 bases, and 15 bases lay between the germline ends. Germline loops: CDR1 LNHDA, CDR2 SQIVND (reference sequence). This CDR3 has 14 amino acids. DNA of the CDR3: TGTGCCAGTAGCCTTACCCCGGGGGGTCAGCCCCAGCATTTT. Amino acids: CASSLTPGGQPQHF.

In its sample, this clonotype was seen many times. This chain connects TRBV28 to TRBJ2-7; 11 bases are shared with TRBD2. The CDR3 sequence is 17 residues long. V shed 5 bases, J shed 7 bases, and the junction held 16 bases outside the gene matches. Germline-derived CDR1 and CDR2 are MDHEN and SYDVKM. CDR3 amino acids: CASSDGLGTSGEGEQYF. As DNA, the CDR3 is TGTGCCAGCAGTGACGGGCTTGGGACTAGCGGAGAGGGGGAGCAGTACTTC.

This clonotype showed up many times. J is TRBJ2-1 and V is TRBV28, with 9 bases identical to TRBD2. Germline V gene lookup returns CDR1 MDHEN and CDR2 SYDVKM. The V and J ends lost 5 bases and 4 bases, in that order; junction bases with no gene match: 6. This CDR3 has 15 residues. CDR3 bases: TGTGCCAGCAGTCCTCCGGGACTAGCATACAATGAGCAGTTCTTC. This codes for CASSPPGLAYNEQFF.

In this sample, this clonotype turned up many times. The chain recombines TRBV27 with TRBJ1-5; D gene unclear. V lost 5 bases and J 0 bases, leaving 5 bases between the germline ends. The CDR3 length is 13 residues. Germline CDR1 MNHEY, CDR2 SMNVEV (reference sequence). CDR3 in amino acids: CASSRYSNQPQHF. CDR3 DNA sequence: TGTGCCAGCAGTCGGTATAGCAATCAGCCCCAGCATTTT.

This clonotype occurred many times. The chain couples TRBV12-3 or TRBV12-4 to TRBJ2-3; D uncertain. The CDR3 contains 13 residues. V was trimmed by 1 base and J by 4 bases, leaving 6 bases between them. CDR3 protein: CASSLGTADTQYF. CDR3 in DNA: TGTGCCAGCAGTTTAGGGACGGCAGATACGCAGTATTTT.

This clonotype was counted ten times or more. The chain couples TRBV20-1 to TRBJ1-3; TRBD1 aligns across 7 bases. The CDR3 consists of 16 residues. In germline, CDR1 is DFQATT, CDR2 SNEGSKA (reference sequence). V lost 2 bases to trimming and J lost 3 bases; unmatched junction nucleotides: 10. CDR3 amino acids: CSARLGGGAFGNTIYF. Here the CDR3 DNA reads TGCAGTGCTAGACTAGGAGGGGGCGCATTTGGAAACACCATATATTTT.

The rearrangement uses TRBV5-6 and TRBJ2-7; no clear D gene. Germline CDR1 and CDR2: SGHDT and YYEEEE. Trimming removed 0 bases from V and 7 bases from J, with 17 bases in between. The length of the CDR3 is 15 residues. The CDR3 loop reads CASSLGPGQPREQYF. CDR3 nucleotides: TGTGCCAGCAGCTTGGGACCGGGCCAGCCTAGGGAGCAGTACTTC.

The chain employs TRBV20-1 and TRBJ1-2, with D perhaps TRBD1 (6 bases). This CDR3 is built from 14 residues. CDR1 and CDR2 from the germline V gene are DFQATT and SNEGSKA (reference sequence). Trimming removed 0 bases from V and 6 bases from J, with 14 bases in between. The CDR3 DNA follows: TGCAGTGCTAGAGATTGGAGGGGGTTTCATGGCTACACCTTC. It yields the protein CSARDWRGFHGYTF.

CDR3 sequence (DNA): TGTGCCAGCAGCCCCAGACAGGGGGCGACTAATGAAAAACTGTTTTTT. Translating it yields CASSPRQGATNEKLFF. The gene calls are TRBV7-9 and TRBJ1-4, with TRBD1 matching 10 bases. The CDR3 sequence is 16 residues long. CDR1 is SEHNR and CDR2 is FQNEAQ in the germline V gene (reference sequence). J lost 2 bases, V lost 5 bases, and 5 bases had no gene match. The variable domain in full, with the rest retrieved from reference TRBV7-9 and TRBJ1-4, is DTGVSQNPRHKITKRGQNVTFRCDPISEHNRLYWYRQTLGQGPEFLTYFQNEAQLEKSRLLSDRFSAERPKGSFSTLEIQRTEQGDSAMYLCASSPRQGATNEKLFFGSGTQLSVL.

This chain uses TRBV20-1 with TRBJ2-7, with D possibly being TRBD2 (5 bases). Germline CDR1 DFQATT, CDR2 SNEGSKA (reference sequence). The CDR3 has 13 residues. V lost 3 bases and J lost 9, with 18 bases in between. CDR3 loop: CSASAPGKWSQYF. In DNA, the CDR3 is TGCAGTGCTAGTGCTCCGGGAAAGTGGTCGCAGTACTTC.

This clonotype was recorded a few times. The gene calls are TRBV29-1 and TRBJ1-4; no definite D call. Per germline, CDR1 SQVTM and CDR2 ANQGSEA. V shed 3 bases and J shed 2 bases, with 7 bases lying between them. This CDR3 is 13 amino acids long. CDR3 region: CSVDWGTNEKLFF. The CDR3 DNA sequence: TGCAGCGTTGACTGGGGTACTAATGAAAAACTGTTTTTT.

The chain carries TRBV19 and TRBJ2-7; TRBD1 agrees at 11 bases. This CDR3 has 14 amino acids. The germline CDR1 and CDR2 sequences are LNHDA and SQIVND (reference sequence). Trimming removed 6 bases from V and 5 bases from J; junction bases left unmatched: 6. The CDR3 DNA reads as TGTGCCAGTAGCCGGGACAGGGGGTCCGACGAGCAGTACTTC. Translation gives CASSRDRGSDEQYF.

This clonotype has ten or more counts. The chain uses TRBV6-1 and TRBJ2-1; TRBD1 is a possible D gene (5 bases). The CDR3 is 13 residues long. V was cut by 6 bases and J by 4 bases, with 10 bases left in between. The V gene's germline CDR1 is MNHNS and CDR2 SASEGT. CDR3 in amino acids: CASRGLVYNEQFF. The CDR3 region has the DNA TGTGCCAGCAGGGGGCTGGTATACAATGAGCAGTTCTTC.

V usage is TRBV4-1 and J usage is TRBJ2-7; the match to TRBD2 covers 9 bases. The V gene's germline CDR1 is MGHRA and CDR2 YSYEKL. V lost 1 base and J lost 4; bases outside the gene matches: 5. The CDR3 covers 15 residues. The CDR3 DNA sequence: TGCGCCAGCAGCCAAGTTCTAGCGGGATTGTACGAGCAGTACTTC. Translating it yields CASSQVLAGLYEQYF.

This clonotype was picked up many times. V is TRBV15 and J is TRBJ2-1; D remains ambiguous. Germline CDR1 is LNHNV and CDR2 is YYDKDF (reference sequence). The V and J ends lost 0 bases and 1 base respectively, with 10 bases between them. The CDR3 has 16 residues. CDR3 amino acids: CATSREVGPSYNEQFF. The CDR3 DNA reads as TGTGCCACCAGCAGAGAGGTCGGGCCTTCCTACAATGAGCAGTTCTTC.

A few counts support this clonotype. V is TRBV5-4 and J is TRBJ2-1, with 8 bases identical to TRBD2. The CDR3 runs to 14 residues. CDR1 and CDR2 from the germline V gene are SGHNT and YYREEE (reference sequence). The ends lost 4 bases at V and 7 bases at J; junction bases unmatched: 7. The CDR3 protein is CASSVELAANEQFF. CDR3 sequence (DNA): TGTGCCAGCAGCGTCGAACTAGCGGCTAATGAGCAGTTCTTC.

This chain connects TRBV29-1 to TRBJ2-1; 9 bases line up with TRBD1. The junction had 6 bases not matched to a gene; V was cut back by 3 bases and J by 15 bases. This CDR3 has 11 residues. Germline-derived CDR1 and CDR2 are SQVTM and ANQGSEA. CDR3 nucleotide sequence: TGCAGCGTTGACCACGGACAGGGGATGTTCTTC. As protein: CSVDHGQGMFF.

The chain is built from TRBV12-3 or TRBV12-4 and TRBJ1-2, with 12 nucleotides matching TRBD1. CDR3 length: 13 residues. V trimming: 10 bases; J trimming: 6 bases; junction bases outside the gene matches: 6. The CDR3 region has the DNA TGTGCCACCGGGACAGGGGGCACTGATGGCTACACCTTC. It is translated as CATGTGGTDGYTF.

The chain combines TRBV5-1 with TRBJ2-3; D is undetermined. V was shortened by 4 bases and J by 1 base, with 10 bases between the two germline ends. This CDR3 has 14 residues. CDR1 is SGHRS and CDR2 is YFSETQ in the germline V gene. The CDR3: CASSHYMGTDTQYF. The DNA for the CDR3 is TGCGCCAGCAGCCACTACATGGGCACAGATACGCAGTATTTT.

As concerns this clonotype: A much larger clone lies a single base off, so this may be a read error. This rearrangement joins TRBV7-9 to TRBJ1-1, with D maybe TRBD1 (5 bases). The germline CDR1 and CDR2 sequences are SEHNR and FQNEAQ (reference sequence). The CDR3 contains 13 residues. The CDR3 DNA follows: TGTGCCAGCAGAATCGGGGGGAACACTGGAGCTTTCTTT. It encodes CASRIGGNTGAFF.

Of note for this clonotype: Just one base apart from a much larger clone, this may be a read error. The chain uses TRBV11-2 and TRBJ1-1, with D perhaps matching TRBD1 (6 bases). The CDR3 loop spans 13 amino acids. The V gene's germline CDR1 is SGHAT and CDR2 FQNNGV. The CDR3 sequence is CASHGQMNTEASF. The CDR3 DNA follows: TGTGCCAGCCACGGACAGATGAACACTGAAGCTTCCTTT. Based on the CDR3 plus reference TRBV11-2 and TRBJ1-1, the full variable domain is EAGVAQSPRYKIIEKRQSVAFWCNPISGHATLYWYQQILGQGPKLLIQFQNNGVVDDSQLPKDRFSAERLKGVDSTLKIQPAKLEDSAVYLCASHGQMNTEASFGQGTRLTVV.

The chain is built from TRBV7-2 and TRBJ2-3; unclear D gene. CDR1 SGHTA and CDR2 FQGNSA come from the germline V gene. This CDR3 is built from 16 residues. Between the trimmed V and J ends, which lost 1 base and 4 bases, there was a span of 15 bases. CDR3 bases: TGTGCCAGCAGCTTAGACAGATCCCATGGCGCAGATACGCAGTATTTT. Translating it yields CASSLDRSHGADTQYF.